The 4 T cell receptor beta chains reported below all come from one sample, sequenced in a study of blood T cell repertoires in COVID-19. Assay used: immunoSEQ multiplex PCR; TCRdb lists only in-frame clones, some missing. Of around 94,000 clones in the sample, around 92% were seen once. Sample: peripheral blood. The receptors were sampled from a young man with acute or convalescent COVID-19.

This clone was found once. The chain combines TRBV7-9 with TRBJ1-4, with TRBD1 identical over 7 bases. The germline V gene has CDR1 SEHNR and CDR2 FQNEAQ (reference sequence). V was clipped by 5 bases and J by 2 bases; unmatched bases: 2. This CDR3 region has 14 residues. The CDR3 is CASSLTGTNEKLFF. The CDR3 DNA sequence: TGTGCCAGCAGCCTGACAGGGACTAATGAAAAACTGTTTTTT. Supplemented by reference TRBV7-9 and TRBJ1-4, the full variable domain reads DTGVSQNPRHKITKRGQNVTFRCDPISEHNRLYWYRQTLGQGPEFLTYFQNEAQLEKSRLLSDRFSAERPKGSFSTLEIQRTEQGDSAMYLCASSLTGTNEKLFFGSGTQLSVL.

This chain uses TRBV12-3 or TRBV12-4 with TRBJ1-2; tentative D call: TRBD1 (5 bases). CDR3 size: 12 residues. The V end was cut by 6 bases, the J end by 11 bases, with 16 bases between. The CDR3 region has the DNA TGTGCCAGCAGGCCAGGGCTGACAGCTTACACCTTC. The encoded protein is CASRPGLTAYTF.

The chain uses TRBV2 and TRBJ2-3, with 9 bases that match TRBD2. Germline CDR1 SNHLY, CDR2 FYNNEI. This CDR3 contains 15 residues. The V segment lost 3 bases and the J segment 6 bases; nucleotides outside the gene matches: 7. CDR3 DNA: TGTGCCAGCAGTGAGGCTAGCGGGACTTTGGATACGCAGTATTTT. The encoded protein is CASSEASGTLDTQYF.

The rearrangement uses TRBV6-5 and TRBJ2-5; the match to TRBD2 covers 10 bases. Trimming removed 5 bases from V and 5 bases from J; junction bases left unmatched: 2. This CDR3 has 13 residues. In germline, CDR1 is MNHEY, CDR2 SVGAGI. In DNA form, the CDR3 reads TGTGCCAGCAGTACTAGCGGGATCGAGACCCAGTACTTC. Its translation: CASSTSGIETQYF.